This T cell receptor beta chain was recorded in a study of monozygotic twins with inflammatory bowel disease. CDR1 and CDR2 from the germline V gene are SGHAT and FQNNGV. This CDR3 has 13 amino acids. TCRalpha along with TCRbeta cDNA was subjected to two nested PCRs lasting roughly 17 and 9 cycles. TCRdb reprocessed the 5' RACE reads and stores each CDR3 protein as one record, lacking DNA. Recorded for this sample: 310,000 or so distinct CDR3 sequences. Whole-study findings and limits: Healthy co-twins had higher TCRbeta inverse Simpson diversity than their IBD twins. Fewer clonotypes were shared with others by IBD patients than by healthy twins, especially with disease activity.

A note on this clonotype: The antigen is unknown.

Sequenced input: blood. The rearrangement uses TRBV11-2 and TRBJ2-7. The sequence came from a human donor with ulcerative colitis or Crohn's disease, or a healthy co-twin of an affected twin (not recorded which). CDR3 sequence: CASSSTLNYEQYF.